A single sample is the source of the 3 T cell receptor beta chains below, sequenced in a study of CD8 T cells in Susac syndrome. cDNA came from roughly 0.53 to 1 ug RNA primed by random hexamers. MiXCR, run by TCRdb on the immunoSEQ multiplex PCR reads, gives a single entry per CDR3 protein. The sample carries roughly 150,000 distinct CDR3 sequences, about 94% recorded once. Sequencing used CD4+ T cells from PBMCs. These receptors were collected from a human donor with Susac syndrome.

This clonotype was seen more than once but under ten times. The chain carries TRBV3-1 and TRBJ2-3, with a possible D match to TRBD1 (6 bases). Per the germline V gene, CDR1 is LGHDT and CDR2 is YNNKEL (reference sequence). This CDR3 contains 13 residues. V lost 4 bases and J lost 3, with 8 bases in between. CDR3 DNA: TGTGCCAGCAGCCGCAGGGGAACAGATACGCAGTATTTT. This gives the protein CASSRRGTDTQYF.

The genes are TRBV20-1 and TRBJ2-7; no clear D. The CDR3 is 12 residues long. Germline V CDR1 and CDR2: DFQATT, SNEGSKA (reference sequence). Between the trimmed V and J ends, which lost 6 bases and 3 bases, there was a span of 12 bases. CDR3 sequence: CSATPLYYEQYF. The CDR3 DNA follows: TGCAGTGCAACCCCTCTCTACTACGAGCAGTACTTC.

V is TRBV3-1 and J is TRBJ2-1, with a weak D call TRBD2 (6 bases). Germline V gene sequence: CDR1 LGHDT, CDR2 YNNKEL (reference sequence). This CDR3 has 14 residues. V gave up 4 bases and J gave up 3 bases, with 10 bases separating them. For the CDR3, the DNA is TGTGCCAGCAGCCGCGTCGGGAGCTACAATGAGCAGTTCTTC. This sequence encodes CASSRVGSYNEQFF.